A single sample is the source of the 32 T cell receptor beta chains below, sequenced in a study of vaccination and CD4 T cells after COVID-19. The antigens for these receptors are not known. Treatment defined: approximately nine-day PBMC culture with coronavirus spike peptide pools or control peptides (ViraFEST assay). Once obtained from cultured CD4+ T cells, the DNA was sequenced using the Oncomine TCR Beta short-read assay. MiXCR, run by TCRdb on the PCR reads, gives a single entry per CDR3 protein. The data contain 14,000 or so distinct CDR3 sequences, about 55% of them singletons. The sequenced sample consisted of CD4+ T cells from blood, cultured in vitro. Every receptor here comes from a human donor who had recovered from COVID-19.

The chain joins TRBV18 to TRBJ2-5, with D unclear. The V gene's germline CDR1 is KGHSH and CDR2 LQKENI. The V end lost 2 bases, the J end lost 2 bases, and 9 bases lay between the germline ends. The CDR3 contains 14 residues. CDR3 in amino acids: CASSPIGRQETQYF. In DNA, the CDR3 is TGTGCCAGCTCACCAATCGGACGGCAAGAGACCCAGTACTTC.

The V and J genes are TRBV2 and TRBJ2-5; 11 bases are shared with TRBD2. The junction had 8 bases not matched to a gene; V was cut back by 3 bases and J by 5 bases. CDR1 is SNHLY, CDR2 FYNNEI, per germline. The CDR3 spans 16 residues. The CDR3 coding sequence is TGTGCCAGCAGTGAGAATAGCGGGGGGGCCGGGGAGACCCAGTACTTC. Protein sequence: CASSENSGGAGETQYF.

This clonotype was seen only a few times. At one end, the junction sequence differs from germline, possibly due to a read error. The rearrangement joins TRBV20-1 to TRBJ2-5, with D possibly matching TRBD2 (6 bases). The CDR3 spans 14 residues. Germline lookup yields CDR1 DFQATT and CDR2 SNEGSKA (reference sequence). The CDR3 DNA sequence: TGCAGCGCTAGCGCAGATTCGAGCCAAGAGACCCAGTACTTC. This gives the protein CSASADSSQETQYF.

This clonotype came up a few times. The chain is built from TRBV7-2 and TRBJ1-5, with D hard to call. Per the germline V gene, CDR1 is SGHTA and CDR2 is FQGNSA. CDR3 length equals 14 residues. V was clipped by 4 bases and J by 7 bases, with 14 bases between them. DNA for the CDR3: TGTGCCAGCAGCTCTGTTGAAGGGTCCCAGCCCCAGCATTTT. Protein product: CASSSVEGSQPQHF.

This clonotype showed up just once. CDR3 sequence reads: CASSVLVSYNEQFF. The DNA of the CDR3 is TGTGCCAGCTCGGTCTTGGTCTCCTACAATGAGCAGTTCTTC. V usage is TRBV18 and J usage is TRBJ2-1; D unresolved. In germline, CDR1 is KGHSH, CDR2 LQKENI. V was trimmed by 6 bases and J by 0 bases, leaving 9 bases between them. The CDR3 covers 14 residues.

The chain couples TRBV7-3 to TRBJ2-2; 9 bases match TRBD1. The CDR3 consists of 16 residues. Germline V gene sequence: CDR1 SGHTA, CDR2 FQGTGA. V lost 5 bases and J lost 0; bases outside the gene matches: 4. The DNA for the CDR3 is TGTGCCAGCAGCCCACAGGGGGCGGCGAACACCGGGGAGCTGTTTTTT. Residues: CASSPQGAANTGELFF.

J is TRBJ1-6 and V is TRBV4-3, with no clear D. Germline V gives CDR1 LGHNA, CDR2 YSLEER. The CDR3 runs 14 residues. The ends were cut back, 0 bases at V and 8 bases at J, with 8 bases in the middle. The DNA for the CDR3 is TGCGCCAGCAGCCAAGATGTCTGGGATTCACCCCTCCACTTT. Its protein product is CASSQDVWDSPLHF.

This clonotype was detected once. V and J are TRBV7-2 and TRBJ2-3; the D gene is possibly TRBD2 (7 bases). The CDR3 length is 19 residues. V was clipped by 2 bases and J by 4 bases, with 25 bases between them. Germline V gives CDR1 SGHTA, CDR2 FQGNSA. Written as DNA, the CDR3 is TGTGCCAGCAGCTTATATGGGGATCAGAGGGGGGGCCGGGCAGATACGCAGTATTTT. Protein: CASSLYGDQRGGRADTQYF.

This clonotype was seen a handful of times. CDR3 sequence: CAQSREGSTGELFF. The DNA for the CDR3 is TGTGCCCAGAGTCGGGAGGGTAGTACCGGGGAGCTGTTTTTT. J is TRBJ2-2 and V is TRBV7-2; 8 bases are shared with TRBD2. V was clipped by 11 bases and J by 5 bases; unmatched bases: 10. From germline, CDR1 is SGHTA and CDR2 FQGNSA. The CDR3 is 14 amino acids.

The table lists this clonotype with a few counts. The CDR3 bases are TGTGCCAGCAGGCTCAACAGGGGGCGTAACTATGGCTACACCTTC. It is translated as CASRLNRGRNYGYTF. The chain uses TRBV6-1 and TRBJ1-2; 9 positions agree with TRBD1. The CDR3 spans 15 residues. Germline CDR1 MNHNS, CDR2 SASEGT. Germline trimming cut 6 bases from V and 1 base from J; bases unmatched to any gene: 6.

This rearrangement joins TRBV24-1 to TRBJ1-2; D is possibly TRBD1 (5 bases). This CDR3 is built from 19 residues. Germline assignment: CDR1 KGHDR and CDR2 SFDVKD. V lost 0 bases, J lost 0 bases, and 19 bases lay in between. The CDR3 protein is CATSDLSDTNKSSNYGYTF. CDR3 sequence (DNA): TGTGCCACCAGTGATTTGTCGGACACCAACAAATCCTCTAACTATGGCTACACCTTC.

This chain joins TRBV28 and TRBJ1-5; D possibly corresponds to TRBD1 (6 bases). Germline V gene lookup returns CDR1 MDHEN and CDR2 SYDVKM. The V end was cut by 11 bases, the J end by 0 bases, with 8 bases between. There are 12 residues in the CDR3. CDR3 amino acids: CAAGDSNQPQHF. DNA of the CDR3: TGTGCCGCAGGGGATAGCAATCAGCCCCAGCATTTT.

This clonotype was seen a handful of times. The rearrangement links TRBV6-1 to TRBJ2-5; no clear D. Trimming took 1 base from V and 2 from J, leaving 14 bases between them. Germline values: CDR1 MNHNS, CDR2 SASEGT. CDR3 length: 16 amino acids. CDR3 nucleotide sequence: TGTGCCAGCAGTGAAGTCAGGATAGCAACTCAAGAGACCCAGTACTTC. This codes for CASSEVRIATQETQYF.

The chain uses TRBV2 and TRBJ1-5; D might be TRBD1 (6 bases). The CDR3 spans 14 residues. In germline, CDR1 is SNHLY, CDR2 FYNNEI. Trimming removed 4 bases at V and 7 bases at J, with 14 bases between. CDR3 region: CASSVEGGLQPQHF. CDR3 bases: TGTGCCAGCAGTGTGGAAGGGGGTCTGCAGCCCCAGCATTTT.

This clonotype ranks as medium-sized. The chain carries TRBV6-5 and TRBJ2-2; D is undetermined. The V gene lost 2 bases and the J gene lost 5 bases, with 15 bases spanning the gap. The CDR3 runs 16 residues. Germline V gives CDR1 MNHEY, CDR2 SVGAGI. CDR3 DNA: TGTGCCAGCAGTTACCGACCGGTCCCAGGAACCGGGGAGCTGTTTTTT. Its translation: CASSYRPVPGTGELFF.

In DNA, the CDR3 is TGTGCCAGCAGACAGCCGGGGCCCAAAAACATTCAGTACTTC. Translated, it gives CASRQPGPKNIQYF. V and J are TRBV6-1 and TRBJ2-4, with D perhaps assigned TRBD1 or TRBD2 (5 bases each). Trimming left V 6 bases short and J 2 bases short, with 11 bases between. Germline V CDR1 and CDR2: MNHNS, SASEGT. This CDR3 has 14 amino acids.

This clonotype was counted a few times. This sequence joins TRBV29-1 and TRBJ1-1; D perhaps matches TRBD1 (6 bases). The CDR3 covers 12 residues. The V end lost 7 bases, the J end lost 0 bases, and 9 bases lay between the germline ends. Germline V lookup: CDR1 SQVTM, CDR2 ANQGSEA. CDR3 region: CSAGQMNTEAFF. The DNA for the CDR3 is TGCAGCGCCGGACAGATGAACACTGAAGCTTTCTTT.

This chain joins TRBV18 and TRBJ1-1; a possible D gene is TRBD1 (6 bases). CDR1 is KGHSH and CDR2 is LQKENI in the germline V gene. Trimming took off 3 bases at V and 4 bases at J, with 12 bases between the two ends. The length of the CDR3 is 14 residues. CDR3 residues: CASSPAGGPTEAFF. CDR3 in DNA: TGTGCCAGCTCACCGGCGGGGGGGCCCACTGAAGCTTTCTTT.

There are a few counts of this clonotype. The chain has TRBV15 and TRBJ2-7; 15 nucleotides match TRBD2. The CDR3 has 20 residues. Trimming at V came to 0 bases and at J to 0 bases, leaving 9 bases not matched to a gene. Germline V gene data show CDR1 as LNHNV and CDR2 as YYDKDF (reference sequence). CDR3 region: CATSRELGLAGGRNSYEQYF. In DNA, the CDR3 is TGTGCCACCAGCAGAGAACTGGGACTAGCGGGAGGACGGAACTCCTACGAGCAGTACTTC.

This clonotype turned up a few times. The chain is built from TRBV28 and TRBJ1-6; perhaps TRBD1 as D (5 bases). CDR1 and CDR2 from the germline V gene are MDHEN and SYDVKM. V dropped 7 bases and J dropped 9 bases, with 13 bases sitting between them. The length of the CDR3 is 13 residues. CDR3 bases: TGTGCCAGCAATCTAGGGACTTTTTCACCCCTCCACTTT. It is translated as CASNLGTFSPLHF.

This chain joins TRBV5-1 and TRBJ2-2; unclear D gene. With 4 bases removed from V and 3 bases from J, the gap between germline ends came to 10 bases. Per germline, CDR1 SGHRS and CDR2 YFSETQ. The CDR3 runs to 14 residues. This CDR3 reads CASSISTDTGELFF. For the CDR3, the DNA is TGCGCCAGCAGCATCTCCACGGACACCGGGGAGCTGTTTTTT.

This CDR3 reads CSADTSGGAVDTQYF. The CDR3 DNA is TGCAGTGCTGATACTAGCGGGGGGGCCGTAGATACGCAGTATTTT. The J gene is TRBJ2-3, the V gene TRBV20-1; TRBD2 matches 13 bases. V was clipped by 5 bases and J by 5 bases; unmatched bases: 7. The length of the CDR3 is 15 residues. Looked up from germline, CDR1 is DFQATT and CDR2 is SNEGSKA (reference sequence).

This chain joins TRBV5-1 and TRBJ1-5; D is undetermined. The CDR3 sequence is 15 residues long. Trimming took off 4 bases at V and 5 bases at J, with 16 bases between the two ends. Looked up from germline, CDR1 is SGHRS and CDR2 is YFSETQ. The CDR3 coding sequence is TGCGCCAGCAGCCCCTTGGACCCCCGGTATCAGCCCCAGCATTTT. This gives the protein CASSPLDPRYQPQHF.

This clonotype has a handful of counts. The chain recombines TRBV7-2 with TRBJ2-1; D unresolved. Trimming left V 4 bases short and J 7 bases short, with 11 bases between. CDR3 size: 13 residues. Germline CDR1 and CDR2: SGHTA and FQGNSA. The CDR3 nucleotides are TGTGCCAGCAGCTCGGAATTCTGGAATGAGCAGTTCTTC. Its translation is CASSSEFWNEQFF.

This clonotype was detected only a few times. The CDR3 DNA reads as TGCAGTGCTAGAGATATGAGGTCGGATAATCAGCCCCAGCATTTT. This encodes CSARDMRSDNQPQHF. The J gene is TRBJ1-5, the V gene TRBV20-1; no reliable D call. The CDR3 is 15 amino acids. V lost 0 bases and J 4 bases, leaving 13 bases between the germline ends. Germline assignment: CDR1 DFQATT and CDR2 SNEGSKA (reference sequence).

The rearrangement uses TRBV20-1 and TRBJ1-5, with D unresolved. This CDR3 is 14 amino acids long. Trimming stripped 5 bases from V and 10 bases from J, with 21 bases between. Per the germline V gene, CDR1 is DFQATT and CDR2 is SNEGSKA (reference sequence). CDR3 region: CSAPDGPGFKPQHF. CDR3 sequence (DNA): TGCAGTGCTCCAGACGGGCCCGGGTTTAAACCCCAGCATTTT.

V gene TRBV19 combines with J gene TRBJ2-5; perhaps TRBD2 as D (5 bases). Trimming took 3 bases from V and 4 from J, leaving 9 bases between them. The V gene's germline CDR1 is LNHDA and CDR2 SQIVND (reference sequence). The CDR3 loop spans 13 amino acids. CDR3 sequence: CASSMSGRETQYF. For the CDR3, the DNA is TGTGCCAGTAGTATGAGCGGCCGAGAGACCCAGTACTTC.

The sample holds a few counts of this clonotype. This chain links TRBV12-3 or TRBV12-4 with TRBJ1-1, with D maybe TRBD1 (6 bases). Trimming took off 10 bases at V and 1 base at J, with 13 bases between the two ends. The CDR3 is made up of 13 amino acids. The CDR3 reads CANDQQGNTEAFF. CDR3 in DNA: TGTGCCAACGACCAACAGGGGAACACTGAAGCTTTCTTT.

This chain connects TRBV28 to TRBJ2-1; D possibly matches TRBD1 or TRBD2 (6 bases each). From germline, CDR1 is MDHEN and CDR2 SYDVKM. The CDR3 runs to 15 residues. Trimming stripped 8 bases from V and 1 base from J, with 15 bases between. In nucleotides, the CDR3 is TGTGCCAGCTCAGGAGGGGGGATTTCCTACAATGAGCAGTTCTTC. It encodes CASSGGGISYNEQFF.

By proportion, this clonotype is medium-sized. The DNA of the CDR3 is TGTGCCAGCAGTTACTCGACTACTAGCACAGATACGCAGTATTTT. Encoded protein: CASSYSTTSTDTQYF. The chain uses TRBV6-5 and TRBJ2-3; D might be TRBD2 (5 bases). V gave up 0 bases and J gave up 0 bases, with 7 bases separating them. Looked up from germline, CDR1 is MNHEY and CDR2 is SVGAGI. This CDR3 is 15 amino acids long.

The genes are TRBV11-2 and TRBJ2-5; 7 nucleotides align to TRBD2. V shed 1 base, J shed 5 bases, and the junction held 7 bases outside the gene matches. CDR1 SGHAT and CDR2 FQNNGV come from the germline V gene. This CDR3 has 15 amino acids. CDR3 sequence (DNA): TGTGCCAGCAGCTTAGGCGCATTCGGGGGGGAGACCCAGTACTTC. This gives the protein CASSLGAFGGETQYF. Full variable domain (missing parts from reference TRBV11-2 and TRBJ2-5): EAGVAQSPRYKIIEKRQSVAFWCNPISGHATLYWYQQILGQGPKLLIQFQNNGVVDDSQLPKDRFSAERLKGVDSTLKIQPAKLEDSAVYLCASSLGAFGGETQYFGPGTRLLVL.

CDR3 in DNA: TGTGCCAGCAGCCCTAGCGTAACTAGCACAGATACGCAGTATTTT. Encoded protein: CASSPSVTSTDTQYF. The chain employs TRBV7-3 and TRBJ2-3; tentative D call: TRBD2 (6 bases). This CDR3 is built from 15 residues. From germline, CDR1 is SGHTA and CDR2 FQGTGA. V lost 5 bases, J lost 0 bases, and 12 bases lay in between.